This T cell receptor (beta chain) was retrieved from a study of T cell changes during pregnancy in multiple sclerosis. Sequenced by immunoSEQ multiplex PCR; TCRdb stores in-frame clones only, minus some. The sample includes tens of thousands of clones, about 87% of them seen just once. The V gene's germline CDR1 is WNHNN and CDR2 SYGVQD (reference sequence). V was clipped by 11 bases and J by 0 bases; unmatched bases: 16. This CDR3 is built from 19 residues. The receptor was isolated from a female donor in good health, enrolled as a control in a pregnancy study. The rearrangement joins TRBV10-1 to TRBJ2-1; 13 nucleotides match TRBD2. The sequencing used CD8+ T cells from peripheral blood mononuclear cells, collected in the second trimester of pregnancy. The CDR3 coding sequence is TGCGCCGCCCTCCCCACTAGCGGGAGGGGGATTAGCTCCTACAATGAGCAGTTCTTC. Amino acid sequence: CAALPTSGRGISSYNEQFF.